The T cell receptor beta chain under discussion was sequenced for a study of T cells in localized non-small cell lung cancer. Overall study results and limits: Adjacent uninvolved lung tissue had the highest T cell clonality, exceeding tumor. Longer overall survival associated with higher blood T cell density; shorter survival with higher adjacent-lung clonality. Within adjacent lung there appeared a median around 57 of the top 100 tumor clones. Sequencing was limited to one tumor region, leaving the possibility of heterogeneity open.

Generated by immunoSEQ multiplex PCR, the TCRdb table keeps only in-frame clones and is missing some. The sample records some 30,000 clones, roughly 94% being singletons. This CDR3 has 14 residues. Deletions cut 5 bases from V and 0 bases from J, with 11 bases between. The germline V gene has CDR1 SGHVS and CDR2 FNYEAQ. Comment on this clone: Its target is unknown.

The material was peripheral blood, obtained before any cancer treatment. The rearrangement joins TRBV7-6 to TRBJ2-7, with D perhaps matching TRBD2 (5 bases). The source of this sequence is a woman aged 40 to 75 with stage I lung adenocarcinoma. The CDR3 coding sequence is TGTGCCAGCAGCCAGGAGGTAAACTCCTACGAGCAGTACTTC. Its protein is CASSQEVNSYEQYF.